The 10 T cell receptor beta chains given below trace back to one sample, sequenced in a study of T cells after posttransplantation cyclophosphamide. A marrow graft followed busulfan-fludarabine conditioning, with cyclophosphamide on days +3 and +4. Repertoires were generated with immunoSEQ multiplex PCR, while TCRdb's copy carries only in-frame clones and drops some. This sample has about 5,000 clones; 65% to 90% occur once, and the top ten carry roughly 18%. The material was PBMCs, obtained 86 days after allogeneic stem cell transplant with posttransplant cyclophosphamide. These receptors all stem from a male patient between 45 and 59 years old who received an allogeneic stem cell transplant from an unrelated donor, was CMV-positive, and had acute GVHD only. The graft donor may have contributed some T cells.

The chain couples TRBV19 to TRBJ2-7; 9 nucleotides agree with TRBD1. V lost 3 bases and J lost 0; bases outside the gene matches: 12. This CDR3 spans 18 amino acids. The germline V gene has CDR1 LNHDA and CDR2 SQIVND (reference sequence). In DNA, the CDR3 is TGTGCCAGTAGTATCTTCCCCGTCGTGACAGGGGGCTCCTACGAGCAGTACTTC. Amino acids: CASSIFPVVTGGSYEQYF.

Only a few counts were recorded for this clone. The rearrangement joins TRBV5-6 to TRBJ2-5; possibly TRBD2 for D (5 bases). Deletions cut 1 base from V and 4 bases from J, with 11 bases between. CDR1 is SGHDT and CDR2 is YYEEEE in the germline V gene. The CDR3 is 14 amino acids. The CDR3 spells CASSLTGLGETQYF. In DNA form, the CDR3 reads TGTGCCAGCAGCTTGACGGGATTGGGAGAGACCCAGTACTTC. Full variable domain (missing parts from reference TRBV5-6 and TRBJ2-5): DAGVTQSPTHLIKTRGQQVTLRCSPKSGHDTVSWYQQALGQGPQFIFQYYEEEERQRGNFPDRFSGHQFPNYSSELNVNALLLGDSALYLCASSLTGLGETQYFGPGTRLLVL.

Only a few counts were recorded for this clone. The chain couples TRBV7-3 to TRBJ1-2; 8 bases fit TRBD1. CDR1 is SGHTA and CDR2 is FQGTGA in the germline V gene. The CDR3 contains 17 residues. J gave up 2 bases and V 5 bases, and 13 bases lay outside the gene matches. This CDR3 is CASSQQPPGTGNYGYTF. The CDR3 DNA reads TGTGCCAGCAGCCAACAGCCGCCCGGGACAGGAAACTATGGCTACACCTTC.

CDR3 nucleotides: TGTGCCAGCAGCTCCCTGCGGGGGGAGCTGTTTTTT. Its translation is CASSSLRGELFF. The chain couples TRBV7-3 to TRBJ2-2; D gene ambiguous. The CDR3 is 12 residues long. V was clipped by 4 bases and J by 8 bases, with 8 bases between them. Per the germline V gene, CDR1 is SGHTA and CDR2 is FQGTGA.

The chain employs TRBV7-2 and TRBJ2-2, with D uncertain. Germline V gene lookup returns CDR1 SGHTA and CDR2 FQGNSA. Trimming took off 5 bases at V and 4 bases at J, with 8 bases between the two ends. The CDR3 contains 13 residues. CDR3 sequence reads: CASSPQFTGELFF. For the CDR3, the DNA is TGTGCCAGCAGCCCCCAATTCACCGGGGAGCTGTTTTTT. Combining the CDR3 with reference TRBV7-2 and TRBJ2-2 gives the whole variable domain GAGVSQSPSNKVTEKGKDVELRCDPISGHTALYWYRQSLGQGLEFLIYFQGNSAPDKSGLPSDRFSAERTGGSVSTLTIQRTQQEDSAVYLCASSPQFTGELFFGEGSRLTVL.

This chain connects TRBV6-1 to TRBJ2-5, with unresolved D. This CDR3 spans 13 amino acids. The germline gives CDR1 MNHNS, CDR2 SASEGT. The V and J ends lost 2 bases and 1 base respectively, with 5 bases between them. CDR3 residues: CASSEYIQETQYF. CDR3 DNA sequence: TGTGCCAGCAGTGAATATATCCAAGAGACCCAGTACTTC.

The chain uses TRBV11-2 and TRBJ2-1; D not certain. The CDR3 contains 13 residues. From germline, CDR1 is SGHAT and CDR2 FQNNGV. V lost 5 bases and J lost 9, with 14 bases in between. This CDR3 reads CASSTESFGEQFF. The CDR3 bases are TGTGCCAGCAGCACGGAGTCTTTCGGTGAGCAGTTCTTC.

This clone was picked up one time. The rearrangement uses TRBV2 and TRBJ2-3; TRBD2 agrees at 9 bases. CDR1 SNHLY and CDR2 FYNNEI come from the germline V gene. V shed 5 bases and J 6 bases; nucleotides not matched to a gene: 6. This CDR3 has 14 amino acids. CDR3 DNA sequence: TGTGCCAGCAGTTATAGCGGGGGCCGGGATACGCAGTATTTT. This gives the protein CASSYSGGRDTQYF.

The rearrangement joins TRBV28 to TRBJ2-6; no firm D call. The CDR3 spans 14 residues. V lost 7 bases and J 0 bases, leaving 7 bases between the germline ends. The germline CDR1 and CDR2 sequences are MDHEN and SYDVKM. The CDR3 region is CASTTSSGANVLTF. CDR3 bases: TGTGCCAGCACCACGAGCTCTGGGGCCAACGTCCTGACTTTC.

The chain links TRBV11-2 to TRBJ2-1, with a tentative D call TRBD1 (5 bases). Trimming took off 1 base at V and 2 bases at J, with 12 bases between the two ends. The CDR3 sequence is 16 residues long. The germline V gene encodes CDR1 SGHAT and CDR2 FQNNGV. The CDR3 region is CASSLGTQYTYNEQFF. CDR3 DNA sequence: TGTGCCAGCAGCTTAGGGACACAATACACCTACAATGAGCAGTTCTTC.